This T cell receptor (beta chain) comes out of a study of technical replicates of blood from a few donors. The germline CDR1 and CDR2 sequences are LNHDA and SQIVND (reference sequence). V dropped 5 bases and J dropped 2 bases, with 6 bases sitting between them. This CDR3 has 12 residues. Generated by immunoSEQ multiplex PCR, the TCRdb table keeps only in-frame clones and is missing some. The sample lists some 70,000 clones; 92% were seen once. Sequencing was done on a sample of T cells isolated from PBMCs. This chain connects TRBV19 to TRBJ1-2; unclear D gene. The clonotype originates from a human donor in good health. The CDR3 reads CASSLRNYGYTF. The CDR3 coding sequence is TGTGCCAGTAGTCTGAGAAACTATGGCTACACCTTC. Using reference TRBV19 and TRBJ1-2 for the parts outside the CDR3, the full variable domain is DGGITQSPKYLFRKEGQNVTLSCEQNLNHDAMYWYRQDPGQGLRLIYYSQIVNDFQKGDIAEGYSVSREKKESFPLTVTSAQKNPTAFYLCASSLRNYGYTFGSGTRLTVV.